The present TCR beta chain was sequenced within a study of T cell responses to AZD1222 COVID-19 vaccine. Trimming removed 5 bases from V and 1 base from J; junction bases left unmatched: 3. Per germline, CDR1 SGHAT and CDR2 FQDESV (reference sequence). The CDR3 is 14 amino acids. Clones were sequenced by immunoSEQ multiplex PCR, and TCRdb holds only the in-frame ones, with some missing. Among about 84,000 clones listed, roughly 88% were seen once. This specimen was peripheral blood, taken 28 days after the second AZD1222 dose. The genes are TRBV11-1 and TRBJ1-2; TRBD1 agrees at 8 bases. The receptor was derived from an adult who received the AZD1222 COVID-19 vaccine. The CDR3 nucleotides read TGTGCCAGCAGCCCGGACAGGGTTAACTATGGCTACACCTTC. It encodes CASSPDRVNYGYTF.